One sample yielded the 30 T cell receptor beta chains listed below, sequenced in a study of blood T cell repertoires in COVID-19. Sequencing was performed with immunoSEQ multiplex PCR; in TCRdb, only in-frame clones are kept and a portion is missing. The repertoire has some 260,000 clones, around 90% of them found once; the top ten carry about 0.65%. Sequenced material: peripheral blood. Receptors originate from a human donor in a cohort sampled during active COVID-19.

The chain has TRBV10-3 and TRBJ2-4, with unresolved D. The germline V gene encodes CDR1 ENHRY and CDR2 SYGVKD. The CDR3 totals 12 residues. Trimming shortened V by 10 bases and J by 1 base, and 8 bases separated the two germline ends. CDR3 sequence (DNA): TGTGCCACCTCAGGCGCCAAAAACATTCAGTACTTC. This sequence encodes CATSGAKNIQYF.

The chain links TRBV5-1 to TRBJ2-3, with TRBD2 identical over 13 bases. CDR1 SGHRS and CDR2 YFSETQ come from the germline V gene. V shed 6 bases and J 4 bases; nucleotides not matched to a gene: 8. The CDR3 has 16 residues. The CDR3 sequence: CASKRGLAGEADTQYF. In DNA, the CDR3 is TGCGCCAGCAAAAGAGGACTAGCGGGGGAGGCAGATACGCAGTATTTT. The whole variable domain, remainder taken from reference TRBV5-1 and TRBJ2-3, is KAGVTQTPRYLIKTRGQQVTLSCSPISGHRSVSWYQQTPGQGLQFLFEYFSETQRNKGNFPGRFSGRQFSNSRSEMNVSTLELGDSALYLCASKRGLAGEADTQYFGPGTRLTVL.

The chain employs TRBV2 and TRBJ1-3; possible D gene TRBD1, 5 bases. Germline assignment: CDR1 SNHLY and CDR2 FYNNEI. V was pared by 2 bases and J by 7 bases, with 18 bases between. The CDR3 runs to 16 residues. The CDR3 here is CASSETGGNLWNTIYF. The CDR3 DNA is TGTGCCAGCAGTGAAACGGGGGGGAATTTATGGAACACCATATATTTT.

The CDR3 protein is CASSFRGKHTEAFF. DNA of the CDR3: TGTGCCAGCAGTTTCAGAGGGAAGCACACTGAAGCTTTCTTT. The chain is built from TRBV27 and TRBJ1-1; D uncertain. V lost 3 bases and J lost 3, with 11 bases in between. The CDR3 runs to 14 residues. Germline V lookup: CDR1 MNHEY, CDR2 SMNVEV (reference sequence).

This CDR3 is CASSGQGHKSYEQYF. The CDR3 region has the DNA TGTGCCAGTAGTGGACAGGGGCATAAGTCCTACGAGCAGTACTTC. The rearrangement links TRBV19 to TRBJ2-7, with 9 bases fitting TRBD1. After removal of 5 bases from V and 1 base from J, the junction contained 6 bases not matched to a gene. Germline loops: CDR1 LNHDA, CDR2 SQIVND (reference sequence). The CDR3 consists of 15 residues.

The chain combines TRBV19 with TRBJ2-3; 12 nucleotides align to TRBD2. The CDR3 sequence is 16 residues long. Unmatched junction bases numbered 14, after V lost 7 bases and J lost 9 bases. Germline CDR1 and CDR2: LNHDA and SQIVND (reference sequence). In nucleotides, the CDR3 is TGTGCCAGTATATCAACTAGCGGGAGGCTTCAGGGAACGCAGTATTTT. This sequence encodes CASISTSGRLQGTQYF.

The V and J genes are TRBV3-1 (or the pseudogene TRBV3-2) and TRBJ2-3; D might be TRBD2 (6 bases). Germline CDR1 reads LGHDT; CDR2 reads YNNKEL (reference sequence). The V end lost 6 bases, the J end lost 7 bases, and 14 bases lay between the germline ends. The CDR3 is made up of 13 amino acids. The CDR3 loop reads CASRNLGGNTQYF. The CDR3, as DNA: TGTGCCAGCAGAAACTTGGGCGGGAATACGCAGTATTTT.

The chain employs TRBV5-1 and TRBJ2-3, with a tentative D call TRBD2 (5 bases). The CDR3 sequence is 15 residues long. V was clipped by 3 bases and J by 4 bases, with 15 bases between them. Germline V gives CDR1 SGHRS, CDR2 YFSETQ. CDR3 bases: TGCGCCAGCAGCTCGGCCGGGATTAAGTCAGATACGCAGTATTTT. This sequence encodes CASSSAGIKSDTQYF.

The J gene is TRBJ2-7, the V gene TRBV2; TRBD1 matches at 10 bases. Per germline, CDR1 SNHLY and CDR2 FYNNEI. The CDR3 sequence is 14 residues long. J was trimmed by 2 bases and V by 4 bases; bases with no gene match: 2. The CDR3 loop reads CASSGDRGTYEQYF. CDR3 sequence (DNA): TGTGCCAGCAGTGGGGACAGGGGTACCTACGAGCAGTACTTC.

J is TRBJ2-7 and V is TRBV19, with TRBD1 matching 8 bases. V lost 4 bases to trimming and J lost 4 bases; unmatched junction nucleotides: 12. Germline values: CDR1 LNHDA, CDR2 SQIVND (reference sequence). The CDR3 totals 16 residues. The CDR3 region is CASSKPRGQGGYEQYF. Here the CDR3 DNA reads TGTGCCAGTAGTAAACCACGAGGACAGGGAGGTTACGAGCAGTACTTC.

CDR3 sequence: CASRLAFWRFRNEKLFF. DNA for the CDR3: TGTGCAAGTCGCTTAGCCTTTTGGAGGTTCCGTAATGAAAAACTGTTTTTT. The chain recombines TRBV12-2 with TRBJ1-4. TRBV12-2 has pseudogene status. This CDR3 is 17 amino acids long.

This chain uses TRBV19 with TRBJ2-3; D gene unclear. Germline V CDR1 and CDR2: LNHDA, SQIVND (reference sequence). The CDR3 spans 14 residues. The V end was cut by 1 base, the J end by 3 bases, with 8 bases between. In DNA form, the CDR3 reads TGTGCCAGTAGTATAGTCACAGAAACAGATACGCAGTATTTT. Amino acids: CASSIVTETDTQYF.

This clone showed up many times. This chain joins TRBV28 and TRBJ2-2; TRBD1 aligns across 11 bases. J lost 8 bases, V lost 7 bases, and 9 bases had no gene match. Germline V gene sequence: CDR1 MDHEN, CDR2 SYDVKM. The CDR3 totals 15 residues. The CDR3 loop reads CASIQGTGGEGELFF. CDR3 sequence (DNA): TGTGCCAGCATCCAAGGGACAGGGGGAGAAGGGGAGCTGTTTTTT.

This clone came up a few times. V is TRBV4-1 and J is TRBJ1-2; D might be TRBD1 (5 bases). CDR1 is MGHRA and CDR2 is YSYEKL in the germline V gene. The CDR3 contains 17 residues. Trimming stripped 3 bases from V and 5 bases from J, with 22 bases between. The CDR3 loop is CASSHGGVRGRGYGYTF. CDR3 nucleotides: TGCGCCAGCAGCCATGGGGGAGTTCGCGGGCGGGGATATGGCTACACCTTC.

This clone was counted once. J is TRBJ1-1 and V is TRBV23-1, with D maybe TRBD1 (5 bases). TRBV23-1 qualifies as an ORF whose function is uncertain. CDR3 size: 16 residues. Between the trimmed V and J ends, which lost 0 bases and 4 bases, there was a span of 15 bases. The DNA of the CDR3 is TGCGCCAGCAGTCAATCATGGCCAGGGCGTATCACTGAAGCTTTCTTT. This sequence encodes CASSQSWPGRITEAFF.

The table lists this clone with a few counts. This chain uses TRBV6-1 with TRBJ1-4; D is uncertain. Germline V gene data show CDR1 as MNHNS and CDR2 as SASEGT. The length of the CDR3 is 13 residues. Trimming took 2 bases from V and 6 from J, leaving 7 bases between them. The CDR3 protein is CASSENKYEKLFF. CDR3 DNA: TGTGCCAGCAGTGAAAACAAGTATGAAAAACTGTTTTTT.

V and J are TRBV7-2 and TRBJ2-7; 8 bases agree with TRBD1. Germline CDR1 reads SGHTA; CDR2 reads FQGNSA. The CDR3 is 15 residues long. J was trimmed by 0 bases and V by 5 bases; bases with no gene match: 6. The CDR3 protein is CASSVSTGASYEQYF. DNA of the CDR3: TGTGCCAGCAGCGTCTCGACAGGGGCCTCCTACGAGCAGTACTTC.

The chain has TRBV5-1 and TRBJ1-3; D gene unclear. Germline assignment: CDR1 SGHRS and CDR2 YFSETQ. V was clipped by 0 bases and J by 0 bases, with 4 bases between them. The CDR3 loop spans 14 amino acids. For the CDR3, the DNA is TGCGCCAGCAGCTTGGAGAGCTCTGGAAACACCATATATTTT. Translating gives CASSLESSGNTIYF.

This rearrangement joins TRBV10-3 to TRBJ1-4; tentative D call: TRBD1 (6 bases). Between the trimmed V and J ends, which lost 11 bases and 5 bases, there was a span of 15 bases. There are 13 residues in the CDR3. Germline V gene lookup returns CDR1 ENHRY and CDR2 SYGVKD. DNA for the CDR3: TGTGCCTCTGGACAGCCGCGAAATGAAAAACTGTTTTTT. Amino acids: CASGQPRNEKLFF.

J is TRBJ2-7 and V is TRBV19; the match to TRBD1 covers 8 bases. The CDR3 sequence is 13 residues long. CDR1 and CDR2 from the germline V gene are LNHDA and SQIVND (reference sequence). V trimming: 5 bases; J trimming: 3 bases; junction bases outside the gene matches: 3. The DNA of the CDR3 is TGTGCCAGTAGTGCGGACAGGGACTACGAGCAGTACTTC. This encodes CASSADRDYEQYF.

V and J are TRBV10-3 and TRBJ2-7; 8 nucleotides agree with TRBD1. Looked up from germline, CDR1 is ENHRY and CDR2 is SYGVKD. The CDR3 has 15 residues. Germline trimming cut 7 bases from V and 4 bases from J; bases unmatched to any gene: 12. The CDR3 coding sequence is TGTGCCATCACTTCCAGGGGGCCCTCTTCTTACGAGCAGTACTTC. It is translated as CAITSRGPSSYEQYF.

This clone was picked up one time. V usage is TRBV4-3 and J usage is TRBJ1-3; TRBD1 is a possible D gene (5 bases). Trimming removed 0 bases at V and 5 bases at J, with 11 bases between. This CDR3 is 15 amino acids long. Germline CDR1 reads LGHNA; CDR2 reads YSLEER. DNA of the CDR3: TGCGCCAGCAGCCAAGAATTTCAGGGAAGAAACACCATATATTTT. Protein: CASSQEFQGRNTIYF.

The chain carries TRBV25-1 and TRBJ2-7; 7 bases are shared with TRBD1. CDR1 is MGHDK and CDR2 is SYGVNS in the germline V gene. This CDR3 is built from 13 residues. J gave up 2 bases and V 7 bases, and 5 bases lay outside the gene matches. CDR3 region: CASTRQGAYEQYF. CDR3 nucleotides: TGTGCCAGCACCCGACAGGGAGCCTACGAGCAGTACTTC.

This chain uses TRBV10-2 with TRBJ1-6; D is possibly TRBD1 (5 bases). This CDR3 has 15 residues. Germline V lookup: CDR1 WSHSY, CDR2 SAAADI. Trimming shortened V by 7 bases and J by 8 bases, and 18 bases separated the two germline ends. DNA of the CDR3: TGCGCCAGCATCCACGGGGGGGATGGAGATTCACCCCTCCACTTT. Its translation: CASIHGGDGDSPLHF.

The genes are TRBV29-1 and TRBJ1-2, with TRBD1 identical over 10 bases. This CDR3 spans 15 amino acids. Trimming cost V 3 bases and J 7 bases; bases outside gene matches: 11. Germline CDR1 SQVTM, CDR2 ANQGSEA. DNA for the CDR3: TGCAGCGTTGACCCACGGGACAGGGGTTTCGGTGGCTACACCTTC. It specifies CSVDPRDRGFGGYTF.

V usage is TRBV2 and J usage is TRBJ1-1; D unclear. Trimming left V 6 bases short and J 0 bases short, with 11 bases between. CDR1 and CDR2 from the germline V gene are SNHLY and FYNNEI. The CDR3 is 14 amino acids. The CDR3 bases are TGTGCCAGCAGGTCGGTCGTCATGAACACTGAAGCTTTCTTT. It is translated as CASRSVVMNTEAFF.

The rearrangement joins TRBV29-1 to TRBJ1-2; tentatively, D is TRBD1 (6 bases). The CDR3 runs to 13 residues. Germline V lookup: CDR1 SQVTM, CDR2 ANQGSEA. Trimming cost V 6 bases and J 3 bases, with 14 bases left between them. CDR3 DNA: TGCAGCGTGGGTCGGGGGGGGCACTATGGCTACACCTTC. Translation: CSVGRGGHYGYTF. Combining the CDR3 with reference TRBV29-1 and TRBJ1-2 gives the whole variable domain SAVISQKPSRDICQRGTSLTIQCQVDSQVTMMFWYRQQPGQSLTLIATANQGSEATYESGFVIDKFPISRPNLTFSTLTVSNMSPEDSSIYLCSVGRGGHYGYTFGSGTRLTVV.

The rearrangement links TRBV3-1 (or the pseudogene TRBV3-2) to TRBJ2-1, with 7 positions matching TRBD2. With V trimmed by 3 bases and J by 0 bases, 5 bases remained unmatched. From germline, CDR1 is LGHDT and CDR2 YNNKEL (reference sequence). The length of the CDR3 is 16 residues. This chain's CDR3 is CASSQILASSYNEQFF. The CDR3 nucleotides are TGTGCCAGCAGCCAGATACTAGCGAGCTCCTACAATGAGCAGTTCTTC.

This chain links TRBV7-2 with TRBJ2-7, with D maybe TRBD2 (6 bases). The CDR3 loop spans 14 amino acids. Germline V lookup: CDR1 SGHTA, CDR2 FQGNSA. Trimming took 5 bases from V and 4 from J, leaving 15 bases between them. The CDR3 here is CASSPDARGYEQYF. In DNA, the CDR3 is TGTGCCAGCAGCCCGGACGCCCGGGGGTACGAGCAGTACTTC. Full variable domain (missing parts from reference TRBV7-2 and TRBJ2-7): GAGVSQSPSNKVTEKGKDVELRCDPISGHTALYWYRQSLGQGLEFLIYFQGNSAPDKSGLPSDRFSAERTGGSVSTLTIQRTQQEDSAVYLCASSPDARGYEQYFGPGTRLTVT.

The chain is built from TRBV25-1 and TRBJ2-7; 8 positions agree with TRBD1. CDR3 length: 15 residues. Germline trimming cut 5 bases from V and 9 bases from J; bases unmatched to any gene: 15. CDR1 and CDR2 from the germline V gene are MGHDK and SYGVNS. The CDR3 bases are TGTGCCAGCAGTCGGACCGGACAGGGATTGTTACGGCAGTACTTC. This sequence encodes CASSRTGQGLLRQYF.